What follows are 17 T cell receptor beta chains derived from one specimen sequenced in a study of blood T cells in healthy people across ages. Through a sample-barcoded 5' primer and a J-beta primer mix, a second PCR was run for roughly 7 to 11 cycles. TCRdb used MiXCR to reprocess the 5' RACE reads, holding one entry per CDR3 protein. Of roughly 1.9 million distinct CDR3 sequences in the sample, roughly two fifths were seen once. Material: blood. The receptor source for this set is a human donor in good health.

The table lists this clonotype with a count of one. CDR3 nucleotides: TGCAGTGCTAGAGATACAGGGGGGTTGAATCAGCCCCAGCATTTT. Encoded protein: CSARDTGGLNQPQHF. The chain has TRBV20-1 and TRBJ1-5; 8 bases align to TRBD1. The CDR3 sequence is 15 residues long. The V segment lost 0 bases and the J segment 4 bases; nucleotides outside the gene matches: 5. The germline V gene has CDR1 DFQATT and CDR2 SNEGSKA (reference sequence).

The gene calls are TRBV4-3 and TRBJ2-5; D might be TRBD1 or TRBD2, each matching 6 bases. The CDR3 is 18 residues long. CDR1 LGHNA and CDR2 YSLEER come from the germline V gene. V was cut by 0 bases and J by 2 bases, with 19 bases left in between. The chain's CDR3 is CASSQDLGLAGHQETQYF. The CDR3 coding sequence is TGCGCCAGCAGCCAAGATCTTGGGCTGGCGGGACATCAAGAGACCCAGTACTTC.

This clonotype was detected ten times or more. The J gene is TRBJ2-7, the V gene TRBV12-3 or TRBV12-4; tentatively, D is TRBD1 (5 bases). With 5 bases removed from V and 3 bases from J, the gap between germline ends came to 11 bases. The CDR3 extends over 13 amino acids. CDR3 bases: TGTGCCAGCAGTAGATTCAGGGACTACGAGCAGTACTTC. Translation gives CASSRFRDYEQYF.

The chain links TRBV20-1 to TRBJ2-1; 10 bases are shared with TRBD2. CDR3 size: 17 residues. Germline trimming cut 6 bases from V and 1 base from J; bases unmatched to any gene: 12. CDR1 is DFQATT, CDR2 SNEGSKA, per germline (reference sequence). In nucleotides, the CDR3 is TGCAGTGCCCTCCTAGCGGGGGCGTTTCGATCCTACAATGAGCAGTTCTTC. The encoded protein is CSALLAGAFRSYNEQFF.

With regard to this clonotype: A much larger clonotype is one base distant, so this may be a read error. V gene TRBV6-2 or TRBV6-3 combines with J gene TRBJ2-4; possible D gene TRBD1, 6 bases. The J call is doubtful: the DNA matches TRBJ2-7 better. Germline V lookup: CDR1 MNHEY, CDR2 SVGEGT. This CDR3 spans 14 amino acids. CDR3 coding DNA: TGTGCCAGCAGCCGGTACAGGGACTCCTACGAGCAGTACTTC. Translating it yields CASSRYRDSYEQYF.

The genes are TRBV7-8 and TRBJ2-6; no reliable D call. The germline V gene encodes CDR1 SGHVS and CDR2 FQNEAQ. The CDR3 contains 16 residues. With 3 bases removed from V and 0 bases from J, the gap between germline ends came to 9 bases. The CDR3 nucleotides read TGTGCCAGCAGCTTTCCGACGGGCTCTGGGGCCAACGTCCTGACTTTC. It translates to CASSFPTGSGANVLTF.

The chain recombines TRBV7-9 with TRBJ2-7; TRBD2 matches at 10 bases. The CDR3 sequence is 19 residues long. The V segment lost 7 bases and the J segment 1 base; nucleotides outside the gene matches: 19. CDR1 SEHNR and CDR2 FQNEAQ come from the germline V gene (reference sequence). CDR3 in amino acids: CASITTGRIAGGTSYEQYF. In DNA form, the CDR3 reads TGTGCCAGCATCACCACTGGTCGAATAGCGGGGGGCACGTCCTACGAGCAGTACTTC.

The J gene is TRBJ1-5, the V gene TRBV7-9; D unclear. In germline, CDR1 is SEHNR, CDR2 FQNEAQ (reference sequence). The CDR3 has 13 amino acids. V was pared by 5 bases and J by 9 bases, with 14 bases between. DNA for the CDR3: TGTGCCAGCAGCCGTAGCGATGGCGGGCCCCAGCATTTT. Translating it yields CASSRSDGGPQHF.

The chain combines TRBV10-3 with TRBJ1-1, with D possibly being TRBD1 (6 bases). CDR1 is ENHRY, CDR2 SYGVKD, per germline. This CDR3 is 14 amino acids long. The V end lost 6 bases, the J end lost 3 bases, and 14 bases lay between the germline ends. CDR3 residues: CAIRFQGTDTEAFF. DNA for the CDR3: TGTGCCATCAGGTTTCAGGGGACGGACACTGAAGCTTTCTTT.

This clonotype was counted only a few times. Germline is not matched at one junction end, which may reflect a read error. The CDR3 reads CASSLQGSREQYF. CDR3 bases: TGTGCTAGCAGCTTACAGGGCTCGAGGGAGCAGTACTTC. The chain couples TRBV7-7 to TRBJ2-7; a weak D match, TRBD1 (6 bases). The germline gives CDR1 SSHAT, CDR2 FNYEAQ (reference sequence). This CDR3 has 13 amino acids.

The chain carries TRBV12-3 or TRBV12-4 and TRBJ2-3, with 8 positions matching TRBD2. V shed 7 bases and J 2 bases; nucleotides not matched to a gene: 11. The CDR3 length is 16 residues. CDR3: CASTQGQRGITDTQYF. The CDR3 coding sequence is TGTGCCAGCACCCAGGGGCAGCGGGGGATCACAGATACGCAGTATTTT.

This clonotype was seen only a few times. The chain carries TRBV20-1 and TRBJ2-7; D gene uncertain. Trimming stripped 4 bases from V and 1 base from J, with 14 bases between. Germline-derived CDR1 and CDR2 are DFQATT and SNEGSKA (reference sequence). The CDR3 runs to 14 residues. CDR3 amino acids: CSAKALPSSYEQYF. In DNA form, the CDR3 reads TGCAGTGCTAAGGCGTTACCTTCGTCCTACGAGCAGTACTTC.

The CDR3 sequence: CSARGVGVYEQYF. The CDR3 DNA sequence: TGCAGTGCTAGAGGTGTAGGGGTCTACGAGCAGTACTTC. J is TRBJ2-7 and V is TRBV20-1; a possible D gene is TRBD1 (5 bases). CDR1 is DFQATT and CDR2 is SNEGSKA in the germline V gene (reference sequence). V shed 1 base and J shed 3 bases, with 10 bases lying between them. This CDR3 comprises 13 residues.

This clonotype appeared a few times. The V and J genes are TRBV6-6 and TRBJ2-7, with 9 positions matching TRBD1. The CDR3 extends over 15 amino acids. Trimming took 9 bases from V and 2 from J; bases not matched to a gene: 11. The germline CDR1 and CDR2 sequences are MNHNY and SVGAGI (reference sequence). CDR3: CASQVGTGPTYEQYF. CDR3 nucleotides: TGTGCCAGTCAGGTGGGGACAGGGCCAACCTACGAGCAGTACTTC.

This chain links TRBV7-9 with TRBJ1-4; D unresolved. Trimming removed 6 bases from V and 9 bases from J, with 14 bases in between. This CDR3 region has 13 residues. Germline CDR1 is SEHNR and CDR2 is FQNEAQ (reference sequence). DNA of the CDR3: TGTGCCAGCAGTCCCGTAGGCGGCAAAAAACTGTTTTTT. Translation gives CASSPVGGKKLFF. The complete variable domain, with remaining parts taken from reference TRBV7-9 and TRBJ1-4, reads DTGVSQNPRHKITKRGQNVTFRCDPISEHNRLYWYRQTLGQGPEFLTYFQNEAQLEKSRLLSDRFSAERPKGSFSTLEIQRTEQGDSAMYLCASSPVGGKKLFFGSGTQLSVL.

This sequence joins TRBV20-1 and TRBJ2-7, with 8 bases identical to TRBD1. The CDR3 sequence is 13 residues long. Germline V CDR1 and CDR2: DFQATT, SNEGSKA (reference sequence). Losses at the gene ends were 3 bases for V and 4 bases for J; bases not matched to a gene: 5. CDR3 DNA: TGCAGTGCTAGCCCAGGGGGCAAATACGAGCAGTACTTC. Protein: CSASPGGKYEQYF.

The chain uses TRBV10-3 and TRBJ1-2; TRBD1 agrees at 10 bases. The CDR3 sequence is 16 residues long. With 5 bases clipped from V and 1 base from J, the junction kept 7 bases outside the gene matches. Per germline, CDR1 ENHRY and CDR2 SYGVKD. CDR3 DNA sequence: TGTGCCATCAGTCAAACCGGGACAGGGGTTAACTATGGCTACACCTTC. This gives the protein CAISQTGTGVNYGYTF.